This T cell receptor beta chain emerged from a study of response to subunit inactivated influenza vaccine listed by TCRdb under 2018. Regarding the study in general: To follow how T cells responded to a trivalent subunit inactivated influenza vaccine, the researchers relied on deep quantitative profiling of the T cell receptor repertoire.

The study at large found these results: The authors proposed that each seasonal influenza vaccination may bring in only a limited number of new T cells.

From cysteine to phenylalanine, the CDR3 is 14 amino acids long. Only the CDR3 portion is preserved as DNA: 42 bases, with reading frame beginning at the first base. V is cut back by 6 bases and J by 6 bases, with 9 bases in the junction unmatched. CDR1 and CDR2 are drawn from the germline V gene (reference sequence): DFQATT, SNEGSKA. About this clonotype: No antigen is known for it. No much larger clone exists at a distance of one base, and base qualities are not known.

Receptor amplification or capture employed RT-PCR. The sequencer listed for this sample is Illumina HiSeq 2500. Using fastp at Q25 and MiXCR, TCRdb reprocessed the public reads and kept productive beta chains. Rows with one shared CDR3 protein collapse into an entry with the most common genes and DNA. This sample holds hundreds of thousands of distinct CDR3 sequences; 15% to 20% were observed only once. The ten largest account for 11% of the sample. The rearranged segments are TRBV20-1 and TRBJ2-1; TRBD2 aligns with 9 central bases. This material consisted of PBMCs from blood, taken about 5 days after vaccination. This clonotype originated in a man in his fifties or sixties who received an inactivated influenza vaccine. Donor details come from another sample of the same person, matched by shared clones. The bases are TGCAGTGCCGTACTAGCGGGCCCTCTCAATGAGCAGTTCTTC. This sequence encodes CSAVLAGPLNEQFF.